The sequence of this TCR beta chain was determined in a study of T cells after yellow fever vaccination. Study findings and constraints: Though it reached lower strength, the secondary response hit its peak faster, day 5 versus 15. CD4 and CD8 compartments shared a small share of clonotypes.

This clonotype has more than one count but fewer than ten. Its antigen remains unknown. Template-switching 5'RACE yielded the TCR cDNA; a universal primer site and UMIs were added in the process. Each CDR3 protein gets one entry after TCRdb re-called the 5' RACE reads with MiXCR. The sample lists 600,000 to 750,000 distinct CDR3 sequences; more than 9% were seen once. V lost 2 bases and J lost 6, with 16 bases in between. The CDR3 extends over 16 amino acids. Germline CDR1 SGHTA, CDR2 FQGNSA. The V and J genes are TRBV7-2 and TRBJ2-2; D possibly corresponds to TRBD2 (5 bases). The receptor comes from a man in his thirties or forties who received the YFV17D yellow fever vaccine. The specimen comprised PBMCs, sampled on the day of the yellow fever booster vaccination. CDR3: CASSLFNLAAAGELFF. The CDR3 bases are TGTGCCAGCAGCTTATTTAACTTGGCAGCGGCCGGGGAGCTGTTTTTT.